This TCR beta chain was observed in a study of tissue T cells after allogeneic stem cell transplantation. Looking at the study overall: Viable blood and marrow gave sorted CD3+ T cells if numbers allowed.

Trimming stripped 3 bases from V and 11 bases from J, with 16 bases between. Per the germline V gene, CDR1 is MDHEN and CDR2 is SYDVKM. The CDR3 consists of 13 residues. The data were produced by immunoSEQ multiplex PCR, yet TCRdb's version contains in-frame clones alone and is incomplete. The sample consists of about 28,000 clones, 85% to 90% of them appearing once. This TCR was recovered from a woman aged 18 to 55 who later had graft-versus-host disease after an allogeneic stem cell transplant. The chain employs TRBV28 and TRBJ1-1, with TRBD1 as a possible D gene (5 bases). The material sequenced was blood, taken before transplantation. CDR3 sequence reads: CASSLIGADVAFF. The CDR3 DNA sequence: TGTGCCAGCAGTTTGATAGGGGCCGATGTGGCTTTCTTT.